This T cell receptor beta chain was profiled in a study of shared clonotypes between healthy human individuals. Positively selected for CCR7, the CD45RO-negative cells used as naive CD8 cells excluded terminally differentiated effector memory CD45RA+ cells. All donors were Caucasian adults living in Nashville, Tennessee. On this clone: The antigen remains undetermined.

As handled by the study authors: ImmunoSEQ supplied junction-only sequences lacking quality scores, so filtering was different. Measured with immunoSEQ multiplex PCR; TCRdb has only the in-frame clones, and not every one. V and J calls and clone size are as listed in that table; D and trimming were resolved from the DNA. The sample has about 2 million clones; approximately 94% are singletons. Study results and limitations: Richness estimates generally favored naive over memory subsets.

This CDR3 spans 14 amino acids. V was cut by 4 bases and J by 3 bases, with 13 bases left in between. CDR1 is SGHDT and CDR2 is YYEEEE in the germline V gene. The V and J genes are TRBV5-6 and TRBJ1-2; tentatively, D is TRBD1 (6 bases). The clonotype comes from a man between 18 and 35 years old in good health. Sequenced sample: naive CD8+ T cells sorted from blood. This CDR3 is CASSPVGADYGYTF. CDR3 in DNA: TGTGCCAGCAGCCCGGTGGGGGCTGACTATGGCTACACCTTC.